These T cell receptor beta chains were read from a single sample in a study of blood T cells in healthy people across ages. Each CDR3 protein gets one entry after TCRdb re-called the 5' RACE reads with MiXCR. The sample lists more than 650,000 distinct CDR3 sequences; 20% to 25% were seen once. Material: blood. The origin of the receptors is a man between 65 and 85 years old in good health. Each CDR3 is given with its conserved first and last residue. The order of the fields is clone size, V gene, D gene, J gene, CDR3 protein, CDR3 DNA. D genes are given only for firm matches. Size values are once, few and many counts, or a class for expanded clones, and some rows have none.

size: few
V: TRBV5-5
D: .
J: TRBJ2-1
CDR3: CASSFGGTGRLYNEQFF
DNA: TGTGCCAGCAGCTTCGGAGGTACGGGACGGTTATACAATGAGCAGTTCTTC

size: .
V: TRBV7-8
D: .
J: TRBJ1-1
CDR3: CASSSLTGGVTEAFF
DNA: TGTGCCAGCAGCTCGCTGACGGGGGGAGTCACTGAAGCTTTCTTT

size: .
V: TRBV5-1
D: .
J: TRBJ2-1
CDR3: CASSLAWENEQFF
DNA: TGCGCCAGCAGCTTGGCCTGGGAGAATGAGCAGTTCTTC

size: .
V: TRBV29-1
D: TRBD2
J: TRBJ2-3
CDR3: CSVGAAGAGDTQYF
DNA: TGCAGCGTTGGCGCAGCGGGGGCCGGGGATACGCAGTATTTT

size: .
V: TRBV7-9
D: .
J: TRBJ1-4
CDR3: CASSDPEGSSNEKLFF
DNA: TGTGCCAGCAGCGATCCGGAGGGTTCATCTAATGAAAAACTGTTTTTT

size: .
V: TRBV29-1
D: .
J: TRBJ2-1
CDR3: CSVPQDPNNEQFF
DNA: TGCAGCGTTCCTCAGGACCCCAACAATGAGCAGTTCTTC

size: .
V: TRBV20-1
D: .
J: TRBJ1-1
CDR3: CSASKAGEYTEAFF
DNA: TGCAGTGCTAGTAAGGCAGGGGAGTACACTGAAGCTTTCTTT

size: many
V: TRBV6-5
D: TRBD2
J: TRBJ2-7
CDR3: CASRRTSGTSSYEQYF
DNA: TGTGCCAGCAGACGGACTAGCGGGACCAGCTCCTACGAGCAGTACTTC

size: .
V: TRBV5-1
D: .
J: TRBJ2-6
CDR3: CASSIGASGANVLTF
DNA: TGCGCCAGCAGCATTGGAGCCTCTGGGGCCAACGTCCTGACTTTC

size: few
V: TRBV14
D: .
J: TRBJ2-5
CDR3: CASSQDLDSPTQYF
DNA: TGTGCCAGCAGCCAAGATCTGGACAGCCCGACCCAGTACTTC

size: few
V: TRBV6-5
D: .
J: TRBJ1-4
CDR3: CASSYSLVNEKLFF
DNA: TGTGCCAGCAGTTACTCGTTAGTAAATGAAAAACTGTTTTTT

size: few
V: TRBV7-9
D: TRBD1
J: TRBJ2-5
CDR3: CASSPTGQAMKTQYF
DNA: TGTGCCAGCAGCCCAACGGGACAGGCGATGAAGACCCAGTACTTC

size: .
V: TRBV5-1
D: .
J: TRBJ2-3
CDR3: CASSPVGADPDTQYF
DNA: TGCGCCAGCAGCCCGGTAGGGGCGGACCCTGATACGCAGTATTTT

size: .
V: TRBV28
D: TRBD2
J: TRBJ2-7
CDR3: CASNPTSGNSYEQYF
DNA: TGTGCCAGCAACCCCACTAGCGGGAACAGCTACGAGCAGTACTTC

size: .
V: TRBV18
D: .
J: TRBJ1-2
CDR3: CASSPGTEINYGYTF
DNA: TGTGCCAGCTCACCCGGAACAGAAATTAACTATGGCTACACCTTC

size: .
V: TRBV9
D: .
J: TRBJ1-6
CDR3: CASRGATNSPLHF
DNA: TGTGCCAGCAGGGGGGCTACTAATTCACCCCTCCACTTT

size: few
V: TRBV11-2
D: .
J: TRBJ2-7
CDR3: CASSLDDEQYF
DNA: TGTGCCAGCAGCTTAGATGACGAGCAGTACTTC

size: few
V: TRBV15
D: .
J: TRBJ2-4
CDR3: CATSQDTLAKNIQYF
DNA: TGTGCCACCAGTCAGGACACCTTAGCCAAAAACATTCAGTACTTC

size: few
V: TRBV5-1
D: .
J: TRBJ2-6
CDR3: CAGSLDQSGGANVLTF
DNA: TGCGCCGGCAGCTTGGACCAGAGTGGTGGGGCCAACGTCCTGACTTTC

size: .
V: TRBV9
D: .
J: TRBJ2-3
CDR3: CASSVGSREKDTQYF
DNA: TGTGCCAGCAGCGTAGGTTCCAGGGAAAAAGATACGCAGTATTTT

size: .
V: TRBV20-1
D: TRBD1
J: TRBJ2-7
CDR3: CSVGQATYEQYF
DNA: TGCAGTGTCGGACAGGCCACCTACGAGCAGTACTTC

size: few
V: TRBV14
D: .
J: TRBJ2-3
CDR3: CASSQPGLRGHTQYF
DNA: TGTGCCAGCAGCCAACCGGGACTCCGAGGACATACGCAGTATTTT

size: .
V: TRBV5-5
D: .
J: TRBJ1-2
CDR3: CASSISTGILYGYTF
DNA: TGTGCCAGCAGCATCTCGACAGGCATCCTCTATGGCTACACCTTC

size: .
V: TRBV5-1
D: .
J: TRBJ1-3
CDR3: CASSLEAPRGNTIYF
DNA: TGCGCCAGCAGCTTGGAGGCACCTCGTGGAAACACCATATATTTT

size: .
V: TRBV25-1
D: TRBD2
J: TRBJ2-3
CDR3: CASSDDGGFRDTQYF
DNA: TGTGCCAGCAGCGACGACGGGGGGTTTAGGGATACGCAGTATTTT

size: .
V: TRBV7-9
D: TRBD1
J: TRBJ1-4
CDR3: CASSFGTGTEKLFF
DNA: TGTGCCAGCAGCTTCGGGACAGGAACCGAAAAACTGTTTTTT

size: .
V: TRBV10-3
D: .
J: TRBJ2-5
CDR3: CAISERDLQYF
DNA: TGTGCCATCAGTGAACGGGATTTGCAGTACTTC

size: .
V: TRBV20-1
D: .
J: TRBJ2-5
CDR3: CSARGRSQYF
DNA: TGCAGTGCTAGAGGGCGGTCCCAGTACTTC

size: .
V: TRBV5-1
D: .
J: TRBJ2-1
CDR3: CASSLAIVGHEQFF
DNA: TGCGCCAGCAGCTTGGCCATCGTTGGCCATGAGCAGTTCTTC

size: .
V: TRBV7-2
D: .
J: TRBJ2-1
CDR3: CASRAWDGGNEQFF
DNA: TGTGCCAGCAGGGCCTGGGACGGCGGGAATGAGCAGTTCTTC

size: few
V: TRBV4-1
D: TRBD1
J: TRBJ1-5
CDR3: CASSQGPTGGLVNQPQHF
DNA: TGCGCCAGCAGCCAAGGACCCACAGGGGGGTTGGTCAATCAGCCCCAGCATTTT

size: .
V: TRBV25-1
D: TRBD1
J: TRBJ2-1
CDR3: CASSDRTGPYNEQFF
DNA: TGTGCCAGCAGTGATCGGACAGGGCCCTACAATGAGCAGTTCTTC